This record concerns one T cell receptor beta chain sequence. The protocol was immunoSEQ multiplex PCR, while the TCRdb copy is restricted to in-frame clones and leaves out a portion. The profile covers about 24,000 clones, with around 74% appearing a single time and around 7% taken by the ten largest. Germline-derived CDR1 and CDR2 are MNHEY and SVGAGI. V dropped 6 bases and J dropped 3; count of bases not matched to a gene: 8. The CDR3 has 15 amino acids. The source of the sample is a study of blood T cell repertoires in COVID-19. This rearrangement joins TRBV6-5 to TRBJ2-1; 7 bases are a match to TRBD2. The material sequenced was peripheral blood. This sequence was found in a man aged 50-59 years with COVID-19, enrolled during active disease. CDR3 amino acids: CASRLESGIYNEQFF. CDR3 nucleotides: TGTGCCAGCAGACTCGAGAGCGGGATCTACAATGAGCAGTTCTTC.